The sequence of this T cell receptor (beta chain) was determined in a study of shared clonotypes between healthy human individuals. Germline V gives CDR1 MNHEY, CDR2 SVGAGI. Trimming cost V 6 bases and J 1 base, with 12 bases left between them. This CDR3 contains 14 residues. Findings of the study overall: Memory subsets generally showed lower estimated richness than naive subsets.

On this clone itself: Its antigen is undetermined.

Sequencing used immunoSEQ multiplex PCR; TCRdb keeps in-frame clones, though not all of them. The sample has 2 million to 3 million clones, approximately 93% seen once. This sequence was found in a man in his late teens or twenties in good health. Some clones in this sample may be carry-over from other donors' samples. The sequenced material came from naive CD4+ T cells from PBMCs. Subset here: CD45RA+ positively selected. J is TRBJ2-5 and V is TRBV6-5; D not resolved. The CDR3 is CASRSRRLQETQYF. CDR3 nucleotide sequence: TGTGCCAGCAGGTCGCGACGGCTCCAAGAGACCCAGTACTTC.